This TCR beta chain is from a study of T cell changes during pregnancy in multiple sclerosis (dated 2019 in TCRdb). A note on the overall study: The study looked at changes in the T cell repertoire across pregnancy in women with multiple sclerosis.

The protocol used for the library was the immunoSEQ multiplex PCR assay. Entries here come from immuneACCESS through TCRdb and include only in-frame sequences with V and J called. Some clones fail to appear in such tables; in the studies checked, an unresolved V gene covers under half of the shortfall, and the cause of the remainder is unknown. Here the sample has about 83,000 clones; nearly 95% occur a single time. Clones ranked in the top ten supply over 0.95% of the sample. V was cut back by 7 bases and J by 5 bases, leaving a gap of 23 bases between them. Including the terminal cysteine and phenylalanine, the CDR3 comprises 15 residues. The retained sequence is limited to the CDR3, 45 bases, with the frame set at the first base. CDR1 is given as SQVTM and CDR2 as ANQGSEA, both from the germline V gene. Comments on this clone: Its antigen has not been determined. The sample holds no much larger clone one base away, and base qualities are not on file.

The clonotype originates from a female donor with multiple sclerosis, enrolled in a pregnancy study. The sample in question was peripheral blood, obtained in the second trimester of pregnancy. The sequence joins TRBV29-1 to TRBJ1-1, with no confident D gene call. The DNA sequence is as follows: TGCAGCGCGGATGATGCCCCTCGGGGTTATACTGAAGCTTTCTTT. It translates to CSADDAPRGYTEAFF. The CDR3, completed at both ends by the reference TRBV29-1 and TRBJ1-1 genes, gives the full variable domain SAVISQKPSRDICQRGTSLTIQCQVDSQVTMMFWYRQQPGQSLTLIATANQGSEATYESGFVIDKFPISRPNLTFSTLTVSNMSPEDSSIYLCSADDAPRGYTEAFFGQGTRLTVV.